This note documents a single T cell receptor beta chain sequence. Its antigen is unknown. The record originates from a study of CD8 T cells in Susac syndrome. CDR1 SGHAT and CDR2 FQNNGV come from the germline V gene. Trimming removed 0 bases from V and 6 bases from J; junction bases left unmatched: 8. CDR3 length: 17 amino acids. Study observations and caveats: It was acknowledged by the study that relatively few individuals were included in its TCR sequencing and HLA analysis.

Random hexamers were used to reverse transcribe about 0.5 to 1 ug of RNA. Amplification of TCR beta CDR3 was carried out by immunoSEQ multiplex PCR, which covered 54 Vbeta and 13 Jbeta segments. TCRdb redid the calling of the immunoSEQ multiplex PCR reads with MiXCR, one entry per CDR3 protein. The sample has a few hundred thousand distinct CDR3 sequences, just over 90% seen once. The patients who served as multiple sclerosis controls were treatment-naive and had stable or active relapsing-remitting disease that fulfilled the revised McDonald criteria. Both CD4+ and CD8+ T cells were negatively isolated, and TEMRA cells underwent FACS enrichment.

The sample consisted of CD4+ T cells from PBMCs. The receptor comes from a human donor with multiple sclerosis. The chain joins TRBV11-2 to TRBJ2-3; TRBD2 matches at 11 bases. CDR3 sequence reads: CASSLEPGLAAEDTQYF. Written as DNA, the CDR3 is TGTGCCAGCAGCTTAGAGCCGGGACTAGCGGCGGAGGATACGCAGTATTTT.